These 2 T cell receptor beta chains were sequenced from one sample in a study of T cells in Graves' hyperthyroidism and ophthalmopathy. Template material for amplifying TCR beta CDR3 regions consisted of RNA transcripts. RT-PCR in the first round (using the HTBI primer set) targeted the TCR CDR3. From the multiplex PCR reads, TCRdb called clonotypes with MiXCR, one entry per CDR3 protein. In the table there are approximately 720,000 distinct CDR3 sequences, around 20% of which are singletons. Sequences were obtained from blood. These receptor sequences come from a woman aged 45-59 years with Graves' hyperthyroidism that later progressed to Graves' ophthalmopathy.

The chain combines TRBV29-1 with TRBJ1-2; D possibly corresponds to TRBD1 (6 bases). The length of the CDR3 is 12 residues. V was clipped by 8 bases and J by 8 bases, with 18 bases between them. Germline CDR1 is SQVTM and CDR2 is ANQGSEA. The CDR3 sequence is CSTGQIKGGYTF. The DNA for the CDR3 is TGCAGCACCGGACAGATAAAGGGCGGCTACACCTTC. Supplemented by reference TRBV29-1 and TRBJ1-2, the full variable domain reads SAVISQKPSRDICQRGTSLTIQCQVDSQVTMMFWYRQQPGQSLTLIATANQGSEATYESGFVIDKFPISRPNLTFSTLTVSNMSPEDSSIYLCSTGQIKGGYTFGSGTRLTVV.

The rearrangement joins TRBV7-9 to TRBJ1-4, with D hard to call. V was shortened by 7 bases and J by 4 bases, with 10 bases between the two germline ends. Germline CDR1 reads SEHNR; CDR2 reads FQNEAQ (reference sequence). The CDR3 is made up of 13 amino acids. The CDR3 DNA follows: TGTGCCAGCAATAGCCGGAATAATGAAAAACTGTTTTTT. This translates into CASNSRNNEKLFF.